These 29 T cell receptor beta chains originate from one sample sequenced in a study of somatic mutations in cytotoxic T cells in rheumatoid arthritis. Measured with immunoSEQ multiplex PCR; TCRdb has only the in-frame clones, and not every one. The sample comprises about 20,000 clones, about 80% of which are singletons, and about 15% rests with the top ten. The specimen sequenced was CD8+ T cells sorted from blood. These receptors were collected from an adult with rheumatoid arthritis.

In its sample, this clone was seen once. The junction and the germline gene differ at one end; a read error may be behind it. The chain combines TRBV5-5 with TRBJ2-1, with 12 bases lining up with TRBD2. Germline assignment: CDR1 SGHKS and CDR2 YYEKEE (reference sequence). CDR3 size: 15 residues. CDR3 DNA: TGTGCCAGCAGCCCAGAAATAGCCTCTCCTAGCGGGAGGGTCTTC. Its protein is CASSPEIASPSGRVF.

This clone was seen more than once but under ten times. This sequence joins TRBV5-1 and TRBJ1-5; weak D call: TRBD1 (5 bases). CDR1 and CDR2 from the germline V gene are SGHRS and YFSETQ. V was shortened by 4 bases and J by 2 bases, with 10 bases between the two germline ends. The CDR3 has 14 residues. The CDR3 is CASSPVGGNQPQHF. For the CDR3, the DNA is TGCGCCAGCAGCCCCGTGGGGGGCAATCAGCCCCAGCATTTT.

The chain links TRBV6-6 to TRBJ1-2; 8 bases agree with TRBD1. The CDR3 consists of 14 residues. Germline V gene lookup returns CDR1 MNHNY and CDR2 SVGAGI (reference sequence). The junction had 8 bases not matched to a gene; V was cut back by 6 bases and J by 5 bases. In DNA, the CDR3 is TGTGCCAGCAGCATTGCAGGGGGCAATTATGGCTACACCTTC. This translates into CASSIAGGNYGYTF.

This clone was counted a single time. This chain connects TRBV13 to TRBJ2-7, with TRBD2 identical over 8 bases. After removal of 5 bases from V and 4 bases from J, the junction contained 7 bases not matched to a gene. The CDR3 is made up of 14 amino acids. CDR1 and CDR2 (germline): PRHDT, FYEKMQ (reference sequence). CDR3 loop: CASSTRGGPYEQYF. CDR3 in DNA: TGTGCCAGCAGCACCCGGGGGGGTCCATACGAGCAGTACTTC. Complete variable domain (other parts from reference TRBV13 and TRBJ2-7): AAGVIQSPRHLIKEKRETATLKCYPIPRHDTVYWYQQGPGQDPQFLISFYEKMQSDKGSIPDRFSAQQFSDYHSELNMSSLELGDSALYFCASSTRGGPYEQYFGPGTRLTVT.

The rearrangement links TRBV27 to TRBJ2-1, with 10 bases lining up with TRBD2. The CDR3 contains 14 residues. In germline, CDR1 is MNHEY, CDR2 SMNVEV (reference sequence). After removal of 8 bases from V and 7 bases from J, the junction contained 8 bases not matched to a gene. The CDR3 sequence: CASGERGGVNEQFF. DNA for the CDR3: TGTGCCAGCGGCGAGCGGGGGGGTGTGAATGAGCAGTTCTTC.

The genes are TRBV5-4 and TRBJ1-1; D might be TRBD1 (6 bases). The germline CDR1 and CDR2 sequences are SGHNT and YYREEE (reference sequence). Between the trimmed V and J ends, which lost 3 bases and 1 base, there was a span of 13 bases. The CDR3 extends over 15 amino acids. CDR3 residues: CASSYGDTGNTEAFF. The CDR3 nucleotides read TGTGCCAGCAGCTATGGGGACACCGGGAACACTGAAGCTTTCTTT. The full variable domain, its missing parts supplied by reference TRBV5-4 and TRBJ1-1, is ETGVTQSPTHLIKTRGQQVTLRCSSQSGHNTVSWYQQALGQGPQFIFQYYREEENGRGNFPPRFSGLQFPNYSSELNVNALELDDSALYLCASSYGDTGNTEAFFGQGTRLTVV.

The chain joins TRBV5-1 to TRBJ1-2; D remains unclear. V gave up 0 bases and J gave up 4 bases, with 10 bases separating them. Germline V lookup: CDR1 SGHRS, CDR2 YFSETQ. The CDR3 spans 14 residues. As DNA, the CDR3 is TGCGCCAGCAGCTTGGAACCGGTTTCCTATGGCTACACCTTC. This encodes CASSLEPVSYGYTF.

This chain connects TRBV6-5 to TRBJ1-2; D call uncertain. This CDR3 has 14 residues. With 3 bases removed from V and 4 bases from J, the gap between germline ends came to 12 bases. The germline V gene has CDR1 MNHEY and CDR2 SVGAGI. In DNA form, the CDR3 reads TGTGCCAGCAGTTATGCGGCGGGAGCCTATGGCTACACCTTC. It yields the protein CASSYAAGAYGYTF.

V usage is TRBV15 and J usage is TRBJ1-5; 8 bases line up with TRBD1. This CDR3 region has 15 residues. V trimming: 6 bases; J trimming: 4 bases; junction bases outside the gene matches: 8. CDR1 and CDR2 (germline): LNHNV, YYDKDF (reference sequence). Here the CDR3 DNA reads TGTGCCACCAGGGCGGGGACAGGAGGGAATCAGCCCCAGCATTTT. Amino acid sequence: CATRAGTGGNQPQHF.

The rearrangement uses TRBV7-9 and TRBJ2-5; D is possibly TRBD1 (5 bases). The CDR3 sequence is 14 residues long. V lost 3 bases and J 2 bases, leaving 10 bases between the germline ends. Germline V gene data show CDR1 as SEHNR and CDR2 as FQNEAQ (reference sequence). Here the CDR3 reads CASSFSDRQETQYF. As DNA, the CDR3 is TGTGCCAGCAGCTTTTCCGACAGACAAGAGACCCAGTACTTC.

V usage is TRBV5-3 and J usage is TRBJ2-7; TRBD2 might be the D (5 bases). TRBV5-3 is an open reading frame whose function is uncertain. This CDR3 comprises 15 residues. Deletions cut 1 base from V and 3 bases from J, with 14 bases between. DNA of the CDR3: TGTGCCAGAAGCTTGAGATCGGCCGGGAACTACGAGCAGTACTTC. It codes for CARSLRSAGNYEQYF.

This clone came up a few times. This chain's CDR3 is CASSQLEVYQPQHF. CDR3 coding DNA: TGCGCCAGCAGCCAGCTGGAAGTTTATCAGCCCCAGCATTTT. J is TRBJ1-5 and V is TRBV4-1, with D uncertain. Germline loops: CDR1 MGHRA, CDR2 YSYEKL. Trimming removed 3 bases from V and 5 bases from J, with 11 bases in between. The CDR3 runs to 14 residues.

V and J are TRBV2 and TRBJ1-2; the match to TRBD1 covers 8 bases. CDR1 SNHLY and CDR2 FYNNEI come from the germline V gene. V dropped 5 bases and J dropped 4; count of bases not matched to a gene: 6. CDR3 length equals 14 residues. The CDR3 sequence is CASSRTGIGYGYTF. In DNA form, the CDR3 reads TGTGCCAGCAGTCGGACAGGGATCGGCTATGGCTACACCTTC.

This chain links TRBV5-1 with TRBJ2-5; the match to TRBD2 covers 16 bases. Germline V lookup: CDR1 SGHRS, CDR2 YFSETQ. This CDR3 comprises 16 residues. With 4 bases clipped from V and 4 bases from J, the junction kept 4 bases outside the gene matches. The CDR3 DNA reads TGCGCCAGCAGCCCGGGACTAGCGGGGGGGGGAGAGACCCAGTACTTC. Translation gives CASSPGLAGGGETQYF. Full variable domain (rest looked up from reference TRBV5-1 and TRBJ2-5): KAGVTQTPRYLIKTRGQQVTLSCSPISGHRSVSWYQQTPGQGLQFLFEYFSETQRNKGNFPGRFSGRQFSNSRSEMNVSTLELGDSALYLCASSPGLAGGGETQYFGPGTRLLVL.

In its sample, this clone was seen once. CDR3 sequence (DNA): TGCGCCAGCAGCCAAGATCGGGGGGAATCTAATGAAAAACTGTTTTTT. Protein sequence: CASSQDRGESNEKLFF. The chain has TRBV4-1 and TRBJ1-4; TRBD1 is a possible D gene (5 bases). Trimming pared 0 bases from V and 3 bases from J, leaving 11 bases between. There are 16 residues in the CDR3. In germline, CDR1 is MGHRA, CDR2 YSYEKL.

V gene TRBV9 combines with J gene TRBJ2-3; D call uncertain. Trimming cost V 3 bases and J 3 bases, with 2 bases left between them. The V gene's germline CDR1 is SGDLS and CDR2 YYNGEE. CDR3 length: 11 amino acids. The CDR3 here is CASSETDTQYF. The CDR3 DNA reads as TGTGCCAGCAGCGAGACAGATACGCAGTATTTT. Full variable domain (remainder filled in from reference TRBV9 and TRBJ2-3): DSGVTQTPKHLITATGQRVTLRCSPRSGDLSVYWYQQSLDQGLQFLIQYYNGEERAKGNILERFSAQQFPDLHSELNLSSLELGDSALYFCASSETDTQYFGPGTRLTVL.

This CDR3 is CASTPAMGFPAGQFF. The CDR3 bases are TGTGCCAGCACCCCGGCGATGGGATTCCCCGCCGGGCAGTTCTTC. The chain combines TRBV27 with TRBJ2-1; D not resolved. CDR1 MNHEY and CDR2 SMNVEV come from the germline V gene (reference sequence). This CDR3 is built from 15 residues. Deletions cut 7 bases from V and 12 bases from J, with 25 bases between.

The chain joins TRBV4-2 to TRBJ2-3; possibly TRBD1 or TRBD2 for D (5 bases each). Trimming pared 0 bases from V and 1 base from J, leaving 11 bases between. Germline V gives CDR1 LGHNA, CDR2 YNFKEQ. The CDR3 is 16 residues long. CDR3 DNA sequence: TGTGCCAGCAGCCAAGATCGGGGCGGTGGCACAGATACGCAGTATTTT. This sequence encodes CASSQDRGGGTDTQYF.

The V call is TRBV4-3, the J call TRBJ2-1; D might be TRBD2 (6 bases). V lost 2 bases to trimming and J lost 5 bases, with 19 bases between them. Germline V gene lookup returns CDR1 LGHNA and CDR2 YSLEER. The CDR3 consists of 17 residues. The CDR3 is CASSQSLGGGKHNEQFF. In nucleotides, the CDR3 is TGCGCCAGCAGCCAATCCCTCGGAGGAGGGAAACACAATGAGCAGTTCTTC.

This clone has just one count. This rearrangement joins TRBV11-3 to TRBJ2-7; D is perhaps TRBD2 (5 bases). Trimming cost V 2 bases and J 7 bases, with 12 bases left between them. Per the germline V gene, CDR1 is SGHNT and CDR2 is YENEEA. This CDR3 has 13 residues. CDR3 DNA sequence: TGTGCCAGCAGCTTACGGGGAAGGAGGGAGCAGTACTTC. Translated, it gives CASSLRGRREQYF.

The V call is TRBV15, the J call TRBJ2-1, with 7 bases identical to TRBD1. Germline V CDR1 and CDR2: LNHNV, YYDKDF (reference sequence). Trimming cost V 0 bases and J 6 bases; bases outside gene matches: 11. The CDR3 has 17 residues. CDR3 residues: CATSRDLRLGQRNEQFF. As DNA, the CDR3 is TGTGCCACCAGCAGAGATCTAAGGTTGGGACAGCGCAATGAGCAGTTCTTC.

The genes are TRBV6-1 and TRBJ2-7; D possibly corresponds to TRBD1 (10 bases). From germline, CDR1 is MNHNS and CDR2 SASEGT. The CDR3 contains 14 residues. V was pared by 8 bases and J by 5 bases, with 19 bases between. CDR3 in amino acids: CASAGGTGVDEQYF. The CDR3 DNA is TGTGCCAGCGCGGGGGGGACAGGGGTGGACGAGCAGTACTTC.

V gene TRBV5-1 combines with J gene TRBJ2-1; 12 bases map to TRBD2. This CDR3 is built from 16 residues. V dropped 3 bases and J dropped 9; count of bases not matched to a gene: 10. Germline V gene data show CDR1 as SGHRS and CDR2 as YFSETQ. CDR3: CASSWGGTSGLVEQFF. DNA of the CDR3: TGCGCCAGCAGCTGGGGGGGGACTAGCGGGCTGGTTGAGCAGTTCTTC.

The gene calls are TRBV7-9 and TRBJ2-7, with 7 bases matching TRBD1. Germline-derived CDR1 and CDR2 are SEHNR and FQNEAQ (reference sequence). The V gene end was trimmed by 3 bases and the J gene end by 2 bases; junction bases not matched to a gene: 7. This CDR3 spans 15 amino acids. CDR3 sequence reads: CASSLWTGETYEQYV. The CDR3 DNA follows: TGTGCCAGCAGCTTGTGGACAGGAGAGACCTACGAGCAGTACGTC.

The V call is TRBV5-5, the J call TRBJ2-1; no clear D gene. The V end lost 0 bases, the J end lost 2 bases, and 9 bases lay between the germline ends. Germline CDR1 reads SGHKS; CDR2 reads YYEKEE (reference sequence). The CDR3 length is 15 residues. This CDR3 is CASSLAPRTYNEQFF. CDR3 bases: TGTGCCAGCAGCTTGGCCCCGAGGACCTACAATGAGCAGTTCTTC.

Only a few counts were recorded for this clone. This sequence joins TRBV11-2 and TRBJ1-1; D remains ambiguous. Germline V gene sequence: CDR1 SGHAT, CDR2 FQNNGV. Trimming stripped 0 bases from V and 5 bases from J, with 13 bases between. The length of the CDR3 is 15 residues. The CDR3 region is CASSLERTARTEAFF. In nucleotides, the CDR3 is TGTGCCAGCAGCTTAGAGAGGACCGCTCGTACTGAAGCTTTCTTT. Using reference TRBV11-2 and TRBJ1-1 for the parts outside the CDR3, the full variable domain is EAGVAQSPRYKIIEKRQSVAFWCNPISGHATLYWYQQILGQGPKLLIQFQNNGVVDDSQLPKDRFSAERLKGVDSTLKIQPAKLEDSAVYLCASSLERTARTEAFFGQGTRLTVV.

The rearrangement joins TRBV5-1 to TRBJ2-2; D is ambiguous. The V end lost 5 bases, the J end lost 0 bases, and 2 bases lay between the germline ends. Germline V gives CDR1 SGHRS, CDR2 YFSETQ. This CDR3 has 12 residues. The CDR3 is CASSTNTGELFF. DNA of the CDR3: TGCGCCAGCAGTACGAACACCGGGGAGCTGTTTTTT.

The chain uses TRBV28 and TRBJ2-7; 11 bases are a match to TRBD1. Unmatched junction bases numbered 14, after V lost 8 bases and J lost 2 bases. Germline V gives CDR1 MDHEN, CDR2 SYDVKM. The CDR3 length is 17 residues. The CDR3 sequence is CASAGTGGSPPTYEQYV. The DNA for the CDR3 is TGTGCCAGCGCCGGGACAGGGGGTTCGCCTCCTACCTACGAGCAGTACGTC.

The genes are TRBV6-1 and TRBJ2-7; D uncertain. This CDR3 contains 13 residues. Deletions cut 3 bases from V and 2 bases from J, with 8 bases between. Looked up from germline, CDR1 is MNHNS and CDR2 is SASEGT. CDR3 DNA: TGTGCCAGCAGTGACGGTGGGACCTACGAGCAGTACTTC. Residues: CASSDGGTYEQYF.